The T cell receptor beta chain described here comes from a study of CD8+ T cells in alopecia areata. Overall study context: The tofacitinib course ran for 6 to 18 months and was followed by 6 months off drug.

Regarding treatment: oral pan-JAK inhibitor, 5-10 mg twice daily. T lymphocytes (CD4+ and CD8+) were sorted from PBMCs. Germline CDR1 reads GTSNPN; CDR2 reads SVGIG (reference sequence). Germline trimming cut 3 bases from V and 6 bases from J; bases unmatched to any gene: 7. The CDR3 length is 13 residues. In each case, RNA was isolated and then reverse transcribed into cDNA as the sequencing template. Sequenced by immunoSEQ multiplex PCR; TCRdb stores in-frame clones only, minus some. The data contain about 200,000 clones, roughly three fifths of them singletons. Comment on this clone: The identical CDR3 is also encoded by other nucleotide sequences in the sample.

This clonotype originated in a human donor with alopecia areata. The material sequenced was CD4+ T cells sorted from blood, taken around week 50, from a patient treated with tofacitinib. The chain carries TRBV30 and TRBJ1-2, with 7 bases that match TRBD1. DNA of the CDR3: TGTGCCTGGAGCCCACAGGGGAAGAATGGCTACACCTTC. Translating gives CAWSPQGKNGYTF.